This T cell receptor beta chain was profiled in a study of blood T cell repertoires in COVID-19. Turning to the study itself: The origin of the acute and convalescent COVID-19 samples was the United States, Italy and Spain. In each case, the material was cDNA or gDNA derived from T cells, B-cell-depleted T cells, or PBMCs.

In the authors' workflow: Amplification of reference gene primers provided the estimated nucleated cell counts. TCRdb keeps only in-frame clones here, not all; method: immunoSEQ multiplex PCR. Clone size and the V and J calls come from that table; the DNA yielded D and trimming. In the table there are roughly 120,000 clones, approximately 90% of which are singletons. The CDR3 is made up of 15 amino acids. Looked up from germline, CDR1 is GTSNPN and CDR2 is SVGIG (reference sequence). Germline trimming cut 2 bases from V and 7 bases from J; bases unmatched to any gene: 8. The sequenced sample consisted of peripheral blood. This rearrangement joins TRBV30 to TRBJ1-6; 7 nucleotides line up with TRBD1. The receptor's source is a man aged 50-60 years with COVID-19, enrolled during active disease. Written as DNA, the CDR3 is TGTGCCTGGAGTTGGAGACAGGGCAAAAATTCACCCCTCCACTTT. The encoded protein is CAWSWRQGKNSPLHF.